This T cell receptor beta chain came from a study of Ad26.COV2.S vaccination and SARS-CoV-2 variants. On the study more broadly: Among those in the COV1001 Ad26.COV2.S trial arm was the donor. In the study, Ad26.COV2.S was injected intramuscularly once, or twice 56 days apart.

The protocol was immunoSEQ multiplex PCR, while the TCRdb copy is restricted to in-frame clones and leaves out a portion. The repertoire holds about 400,000 clones, with about nine tenths as singletons. Stated treatment: around 19 received Ad26.COV2.S at low or high dose, single or two shots; a few received placebo; per-sample allocation not given. Sampling was performed 63 days after the first vaccine or placebo injection. The donor was a Boston adult aged 18-55 years. An Ad26 vector expressing Wuhan-strain SARS-CoV-2 spike constituted the vaccine. The CDR3 is 13 residues long. The V gene's germline CDR1 is KGHDR and CDR2 SFDVKD. The V end was cut by 5 bases, the J end by 4 bases, with 10 bases between.

V is TRBV24-1 and J is TRBJ1-1; D might be TRBD1 (5 bases). This TCR came from a person aged 18-65 years who received the Ad26.COV2.S COVID-19 vaccine or a placebo. The sample was peripheral blood, taken in a trial of Ad26.COV2.S vaccine versus placebo. Here the CDR3 DNA reads TGTGCCACCAGTGGGGGGAGGGGCACTGAAGCTTTCTTT. This sequence encodes CATSGGRGTEAFF.